The 16 T cell receptor beta chains below were found in one sample sequenced in a study of shared clonotypes between healthy human individuals. Profiling relied on immunoSEQ multiplex PCR, and the TCRdb table lists in-frame clones only, not all of them. The table has about 1.5 million clones, under 99% seen once. Input material: naive CD4+ T cells sorted from blood. Regarding subset: CD45RA+ positively selected. The receptor source for this set is a man younger than 45 in good health.

This chain connects TRBV6-5 to TRBJ2-1; the D is unclear. Germline values: CDR1 MNHEY, CDR2 SVGAGI. The CDR3 spans 13 residues. V was clipped by 4 bases and J by 4 bases, with 8 bases between them. The CDR3 reads CASSSPKYNEQFF. In DNA, the CDR3 is TGTGCCAGCAGTTCTCCTAAATACAATGAGCAGTTCTTC.

This clone was found once. The CDR3 sequence is CASSAEVAGAYEQYF. The CDR3 DNA reads as TGCGCCAGCAGCGCGGAAGTAGCGGGAGCCTACGAGCAGTACTTC. The chain is built from TRBV5-1 and TRBJ2-7; TRBD2 matches at 9 bases. Germline V gene lookup returns CDR1 SGHRS and CDR2 YFSETQ. CDR3 size: 15 residues. J lost 2 bases, V lost 4 bases, and 7 bases had no gene match.

Here the CDR3 DNA reads TGTGCCAGCAGCTCCCCAAGCACAGATACGCAGTATTTT. It encodes CASSSPSTDTQYF. The rearrangement joins TRBV11-3 to TRBJ2-3; D uncertain. The CDR3 runs 13 residues. The germline V gene encodes CDR1 SGHNT and CDR2 YENEEA. Trimming shortened V by 4 bases and J by 0 bases, and 5 bases separated the two germline ends.

The V call is TRBV19, the J call TRBJ2-2; tentatively, D is TRBD2 (6 bases). The CDR3 is 14 amino acids. Germline V gene data show CDR1 as LNHDA and CDR2 as SQIVND (reference sequence). V lost 3 bases and J 7 bases, leaving 12 bases between the germline ends. CDR3 region: CASSMGGIIGELFF. CDR3 nucleotide sequence: TGTGCCAGTAGTATGGGGGGAATCATCGGGGAGCTGTTTTTT.

The chain recombines TRBV5-1 with TRBJ2-1; 8 bases align to TRBD2. J gave up 7 bases and V 2 bases, and 5 bases lay outside the gene matches. The CDR3 has 14 residues. Germline V CDR1 and CDR2: SGHRS, YFSETQ. CDR3 nucleotide sequence: TGCGCCAGCAGCTTACGGGAGGGCCTTAATGAGCAGTTCTTC. Amino acids: CASSLREGLNEQFF. Full variable domain (remainder filled in from reference TRBV5-1 and TRBJ2-1): KAGVTQTPRYLIKTRGQQVTLSCSPISGHRSVSWYQQTPGQGLQFLFEYFSETQRNKGNFPGRFSGRQFSNSRSEMNVSTLELGDSALYLCASSLREGLNEQFFGPGTRLTVL.

V gene TRBV7-3 combines with J gene TRBJ2-2; 9 positions match TRBD1. Germline assignment: CDR1 SGHTA and CDR2 FQGTGA. The V and J ends lost 4 bases and 5 bases, in that order; junction bases with no gene match: 5. The CDR3 contains 15 residues. In nucleotides, the CDR3 is TGTGCCAGCAGCTCGGGACAGGGTGGAACCGGGGAGCTGTTTTTT. It is translated as CASSSGQGGTGELFF.

V gene TRBV14 combines with J gene TRBJ2-2; no reliable D call. The CDR3 is 14 amino acids. Germline assignment: CDR1 SGHDN and CDR2 FVKESK. V was clipped by 2 bases and J by 8 bases, with 12 bases between them. In DNA form, the CDR3 reads TGTGCCAGCAGCCAAACCCCCTTGAGAGGGGAGCTGTTTTTT. Translation: CASSQTPLRGELFF. The whole variable domain, remainder taken from reference TRBV14 and TRBJ2-2, is EAGVTQFPSHSVIEKGQTVTLRCDPISGHDNLYWYRRVMGKEIKFLLHFVKESKQDESGMPNNRFLAERTGGTYSTLKVQPAELEDSGVYFCASSQTPLRGELFFGEGSRLTVL.

The chain links TRBV19 to TRBJ2-7, with TRBD1 identical over 10 bases. Looked up from germline, CDR1 is LNHDA and CDR2 is SQIVND (reference sequence). Germline trimming cut 5 bases from V and 0 bases from J; bases unmatched to any gene: 7. The CDR3 runs to 16 residues. CDR3 protein: CASSRSGQGFSYEQYF. The CDR3, as DNA: TGTGCCAGTAGTCGGTCGGGACAGGGGTTCTCCTACGAGCAGTACTTC.

The chain links TRBV7-6 to TRBJ2-2; TRBD2 matches at 7 bases. J gave up 5 bases and V 5 bases, and 11 bases lay outside the gene matches. Germline V gene data show CDR1 as SGHVS and CDR2 as FNYEAQ. The CDR3 spans 16 residues. The CDR3 sequence: CASSATGGPGTGELFF. The DNA for the CDR3 is TGTGCCAGCAGCGCCACGGGAGGACCTGGGACCGGGGAGCTGTTTTTT. Complete variable domain (other parts from reference TRBV7-6 and TRBJ2-2): GAGVSQSPRYKVTKRGQDVALRCDPISGHVSLYWYRQALGQGPEFLTYFNYEAQQDKSGLPNDRFSAERPEGSISTLTIQRTEQRDSAMYRCASSATGGPGTGELFFGEGSRLTVL.

This clone appeared a single time. The chain has TRBV11-2 and TRBJ2-1; D perhaps matches TRBD1 (5 bases). The CDR3 spans 19 residues. V lost 2 bases, J lost 0 bases, and 20 bases lay in between. Germline V gene lookup returns CDR1 SGHAT and CDR2 FQNNGV. The CDR3 is CASSLPSERQPSSYNEQFF. The CDR3 bases are TGTGCCAGCAGCTTACCCTCCGAACGACAGCCGAGCTCCTACAATGAGCAGTTCTTC.

The chain has TRBV5-1 and TRBJ2-3; a weak D match, TRBD2 (6 bases). V was trimmed by 10 bases and J by 0 bases, leaving 18 bases between them. Germline V CDR1 and CDR2: SGHRS, YFSETQ. This CDR3 spans 15 amino acids. CDR3 DNA: TGCGCCTCAAGGAGGGCGGGACCGAGCACAGATACGCAGTATTTT. This translates into CASRRAGPSTDTQYF.

V usage is TRBV28 and J usage is TRBJ1-1; no definite D call. The CDR3 length is 12 residues. V lost 7 bases and J 3 bases, leaving 9 bases between the germline ends. Looked up from germline, CDR1 is MDHEN and CDR2 is SYDVKM. DNA of the CDR3: TGTGCCAGCACGGTTACGGACACTGAAGCTTTCTTT. Its translation is CASTVTDTEAFF.

The V and J genes are TRBV19 and TRBJ2-5, with D perhaps TRBD2 (6 bases). The CDR3 loop spans 14 amino acids. Trimming cost V 6 bases and J 4 bases, with 15 bases left between them. The germline V gene encodes CDR1 LNHDA and CDR2 SQIVND (reference sequence). The CDR3 DNA sequence: TGTGCCAGTAGCAATGCGGGGCGGCGAGAGACCCAGTACTTC. Its translation: CASSNAGRRETQYF.

This rearrangement joins TRBV19 to TRBJ2-5, with D uncertain. This CDR3 contains 14 residues. V dropped 5 bases and J dropped 5 bases, with 15 bases sitting between them. The germline CDR1 and CDR2 sequences are LNHDA and SQIVND (reference sequence). Here the CDR3 reads CASSPHRAGETQYF. In nucleotides, the CDR3 is TGTGCCAGTAGTCCCCATCGAGCTGGGGAGACCCAGTACTTC.

This clone occurred once. V is TRBV7-6 and J is TRBJ2-6; D could derive from TRBD1 or TRBD2 (7 bases each). The CDR3 runs to 19 residues. The V and J ends lost 4 bases and 1 base respectively, with 20 bases between them. CDR1 and CDR2 (germline): SGHVS, FNYEAQ. The CDR3 DNA reads as TGTGCCAGCAGCTCCAACGGGACAGCGGGGACTTCTGGGGCCAACGTCCTGACTTTC. It translates to CASSSNGTAGTSGANVLTF.

The chain's CDR3 is CASSSQGGNQPQHF. CDR3 DNA sequence: TGTGCCAGCAGCTCGCAGGGGGGCAATCAGCCCCAGCATTTT. The rearrangement joins TRBV5-5 to TRBJ1-5; 7 nucleotides agree with TRBD1. The V gene end was trimmed by 3 bases and the J gene end by 2 bases; junction bases not matched to a gene: 2. The CDR3 covers 14 residues. Looked up from germline, CDR1 is SGHKS and CDR2 is YYEKEE (reference sequence).